The T cell receptor (beta chain) under discussion was sequenced for a study of T cell clones after liver transplantation. Overall study: Post-transplant blood was tracked for graft-donor-reactive T cell clones identified in a pre-transplant mixed lymphocyte reaction. Blood was drawn pre-transplant, before withdrawal, and after full or failed withdrawal.

Trimming cost V 2 bases and J 3 bases, with 7 bases left between them. CDR1 is MNHEY, CDR2 SMNVEV, per germline (reference sequence). The CDR3 is 14 amino acids. The study, taken as a whole, reports: Migration into the graft, not deletion, may explain lost graft donor-reactive T cells.

Thawed unstimulated PBMCs were FACS-sorted by CD3, CD4 and CD8 into two populations. Generated by immunoSEQ multiplex PCR, the TCRdb table keeps only in-frame clones and is missing some. The data show 20,000 to 25,000 clones, nearly 80% seen once. This clone is categorized as medium-sized. The target antigen is unknown. The sequenced sample was CD8+ T cells from blood, obtained about 56 months after liver transplant. The rearrangement uses TRBV27 and TRBJ1-4; D is unclear. This TCR was recovered from a human patient who received a liver transplant. Among the T cells, some may be from the graft donor. In nucleotides, the CDR3 is TGTGCCAGCAGTTTACTCCAGCCTAATGAAAAACTGTTTTTT. It translates to CASSLLQPNEKLFF.